Shown below are 15 T cell receptor beta chains from a single sample sequenced in a study of T cell changes during pregnancy in multiple sclerosis. Generated by immunoSEQ multiplex PCR, the TCRdb table keeps only in-frame clones and is missing some. The repertoire holds about 64,000 clones, more than 90% seen once, with more than 1.3% in the top ten. The input for sequencing was peripheral blood, taken in the second trimester of pregnancy. All receptors come from a female donor with multiple sclerosis, enrolled in a pregnancy study.

The rearrangement uses TRBV5-1 and TRBJ2-2, with 8 bases fitting TRBD1. CDR3 length: 16 residues. Germline V gene sequence: CDR1 SGHRS, CDR2 YFSETQ. V dropped 4 bases and J dropped 6; count of bases not matched to a gene: 11. The DNA of the CDR3 is TGCGCCAGCAGCCCAGTGGCTCAACAGGGGGCCGGGGAGCTGTTTTTT. Amino acids: CASSPVAQQGAGELFF.

As to this clone: Other DNA sequences in the sample encode the same CDR3. V is TRBV7-2 and J is TRBJ2-2; TRBD2 matches at 14 bases. The CDR3 contains 17 residues. V shed 4 bases and J 2 bases; nucleotides not matched to a gene: 3. Germline assignment: CDR1 SGHTA and CDR2 FQGNSA. DNA for the CDR3: TGTGCCAGCAGCTCGGGACTAGCGGGAGTAAACACCGGGGAGCTGTTTTTT. Protein product: CASSSGLAGVNTGELFF. The full variable domain, with the rest looked up from reference TRBV7-2 and TRBJ2-2, is GAGVSQSPSNKVTEKGKDVELRCDPISGHTALYWYRQSLGQGLEFLIYFQGNSAPDKSGLPSDRFSAERTGGSVSTLTIQRTQQEDSAVYLCASSSGLAGVNTGELFFGEGSRLTVL.

The V call is TRBV15, the J call TRBJ2-7, with D perhaps matching TRBD1 (6 bases). Between the trimmed V and J ends, which lost 5 bases and 7 bases, there was a span of 18 bases. Germline CDR1 and CDR2: LNHNV and YYDKDF (reference sequence). The CDR3 runs 14 residues. CDR3 coding DNA: TGTGCCACCAGCGCATCCGGGACATTCCGAGAGCAGTACTTC. The encoded protein is CATSASGTFREQYF.

This chain connects TRBV19 to TRBJ2-7; possible D gene TRBD2, 5 bases. CDR1 is LNHDA and CDR2 is SQIVND in the germline V gene (reference sequence). The CDR3 sequence is 12 residues long. Trimming pared 8 bases from V and 4 bases from J, leaving 12 bases between. The CDR3 here is CASEGETYEQYF. The CDR3, as DNA: TGTGCCAGTGAGGGCGAGACTTACGAGCAGTACTTC.

V is TRBV27 and J is TRBJ2-1, with D maybe TRBD2 (6 bases). This CDR3 spans 15 amino acids. V was shortened by 4 bases and J by 6 bases, with 16 bases between the two germline ends. CDR1 and CDR2 (germline): MNHEY, SMNVEV (reference sequence). CDR3 bases: TGTGCCAGCAGTTCCAGGACTACTTCTTCCAATGAGCAGTTCTTC. Protein product: CASSSRTTSSNEQFF.

This clone was detected once. The chain recombines TRBV30 with TRBJ1-5; TRBD1 agrees at 9 bases. The V gene end was trimmed by 5 bases and the J gene end by 4 bases; junction bases not matched to a gene: 6. Germline V gives CDR1 GTSNPN, CDR2 SVGIG (reference sequence). The length of the CDR3 is 14 residues. CDR3 residues: CAWGTGMENQPQHF. CDR3 DNA sequence: TGTGCCTGGGGGACAGGGATGGAGAATCAGCCCCAGCATTTT.

CDR3 sequence (DNA): TGTGCCAGTAGTATAGGGGCTAGCGGGACCTACGAGCAGTACTTC. Translated, it gives CASSIGASGTYEQYF. The chain links TRBV19 to TRBJ2-7, with 9 bases that match TRBD2. J was trimmed by 2 bases and V by 1 base; bases with no gene match: 3. Per germline, CDR1 LNHDA and CDR2 SQIVND (reference sequence). The CDR3 is made up of 15 amino acids.

V usage is TRBV19 and J usage is TRBJ1-1, with 8 positions matching TRBD1. The V gene's germline CDR1 is LNHDA and CDR2 SQIVND (reference sequence). The CDR3 is 14 amino acids. Losses at the gene ends were 5 bases for V and 6 bases for J; bases not matched to a gene: 8. The chain's CDR3 is CASSPDRGDPEAFF. The CDR3 bases are TGTGCCAGTAGTCCCGACAGGGGCGATCCTGAAGCTTTCTTT. Full variable domain (missing parts from reference TRBV19 and TRBJ1-1): DGGITQSPKYLFRKEGQNVTLSCEQNLNHDAMYWYRQDPGQGLRLIYYSQIVNDFQKGDIAEGYSVSREKKESFPLTVTSAQKNPTAFYLCASSPDRGDPEAFFGQGTRLTVV.

V and J are TRBV5-6 and TRBJ2-2; TRBD2 matches 9 bases. J gave up 3 bases and V 2 bases, and 5 bases lay outside the gene matches. From germline, CDR1 is SGHDT and CDR2 YYEEEE. The CDR3 has 16 residues. The CDR3 region has the DNA TGTGCCAGCAGCTTCGCGGGAGGGGGGGACACCGGGGAGCTGTTTTTT. Protein sequence: CASSFAGGGDTGELFF.

In DNA form, the CDR3 reads TGTGCCAGCAGTTCAAGACAGACTAATGAAAAACTGTTTTTT. Its translation is CASSSRQTNEKLFF. This chain joins TRBV6-6 and TRBJ1-4, with a tentative D call TRBD1 (5 bases). The V end was cut by 4 bases, the J end by 2 bases, with 8 bases between. CDR1 is MNHNY, CDR2 SVGAGI, per germline (reference sequence). The CDR3 totals 14 residues.

In this sample, this clone turned up a few times. This chain connects TRBV3-1 (or the pseudogene TRBV3-2) to TRBJ2-1; D ambiguous. This CDR3 contains 9 residues. The V end was cut by 9 bases, the J end by 7 bases, with 4 bases between. The germline CDR1 and CDR2 sequences are LGHDT and YNNKEL (reference sequence). The CDR3 nucleotides read TGTGCCAGTAAAAATGAGCAGTTCTTC. It translates to CASKNEQFF.

This clone was seen once. In nucleotides, the CDR3 is TGCGCCAGCAGCTTGGGGGCAGGGGATGGCTACACCTTC. Translating gives CASSLGAGDGYTF. The chain recombines TRBV5-1 with TRBJ1-2; TRBD1 might be the D (6 bases). CDR3 length: 13 amino acids. Germline-derived CDR1 and CDR2 are SGHRS and YFSETQ. The V gene lost 0 bases and the J gene lost 6 bases, with 9 bases spanning the gap.

This rearrangement joins TRBV5-1 to TRBJ1-1; 7 bases are a match to TRBD1. The V gene end was trimmed by 8 bases and the J gene end by 7 bases; junction bases not matched to a gene: 11. The CDR3 is made up of 13 amino acids. Per the germline V gene, CDR1 is SGHRS and CDR2 is YFSETQ. The CDR3 region is CASSQGRMNEAFF. The CDR3 nucleotides read TGCGCCAGTTCACAGGGGAGGATGAATGAAGCTTTCTTT.

The V call is TRBV7-9, the J call TRBJ2-7; 9 nucleotides align to TRBD1. Germline V lookup: CDR1 SEHNR, CDR2 FQNEAQ (reference sequence). The CDR3 contains 14 residues. The J segment lost 11 bases and the V segment lost 4 bases, leaving 12 bases of the junction unmatched. The CDR3 sequence: CASSSRDRASAKYF. The CDR3, as DNA: TGTGCCAGCAGCTCCCGGGACAGGGCGTCGGCCAAGTACTTC.

This chain uses TRBV11-2 with TRBJ2-7; D uncertain. Germline V gene sequence: CDR1 SGHAT, CDR2 FQNNGV. This CDR3 contains 12 residues. V was pared by 5 bases and J by 7 bases, with 12 bases between. Here the CDR3 DNA reads TGTGCCAGCAGCCCAACCCAGGTGGAGCAGTACTTC. This codes for CASSPTQVEQYF.